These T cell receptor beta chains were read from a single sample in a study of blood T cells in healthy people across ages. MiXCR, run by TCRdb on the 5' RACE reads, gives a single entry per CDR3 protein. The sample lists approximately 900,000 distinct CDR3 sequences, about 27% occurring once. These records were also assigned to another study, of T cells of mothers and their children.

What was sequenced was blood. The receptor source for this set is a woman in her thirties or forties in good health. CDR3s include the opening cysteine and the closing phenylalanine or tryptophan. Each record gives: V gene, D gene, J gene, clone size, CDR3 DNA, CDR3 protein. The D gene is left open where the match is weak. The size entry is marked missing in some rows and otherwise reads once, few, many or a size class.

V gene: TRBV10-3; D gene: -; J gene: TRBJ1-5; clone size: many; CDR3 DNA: TGTGCCATCAGTGAGGGGGAACGCAATCAGCCCCAGCATTTT; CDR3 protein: CAISEGERNQPQHF
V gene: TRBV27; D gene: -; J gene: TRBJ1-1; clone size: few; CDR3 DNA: TGTGCCAGCAGTCCTAGCATCGGTTCTGAAGCTTTCTTT; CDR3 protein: CASSPSIGSEAFF
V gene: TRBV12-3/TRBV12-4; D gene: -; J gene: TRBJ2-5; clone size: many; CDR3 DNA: TGTGCCAGCAGTTTAGTAGTCCCGAACAAAGAGACCCAGTACTTC; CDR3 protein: CASSLVVPNKETQYF
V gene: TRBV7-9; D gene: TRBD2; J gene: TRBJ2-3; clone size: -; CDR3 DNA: TGTGCCAGCAGCCGGGGACTAGCGGCAGATACGCAGTATTTT; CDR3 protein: CASSRGLAADTQYF
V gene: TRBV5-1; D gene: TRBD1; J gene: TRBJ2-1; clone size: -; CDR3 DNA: TGCGCCAGCAGCTCCGGGACAGGGGACGACAATGAGCAGTTCTTC; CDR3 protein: CASSSGTGDDNEQFF
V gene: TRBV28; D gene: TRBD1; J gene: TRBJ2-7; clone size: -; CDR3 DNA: TGTGCCAGCAGTTCTCCGACAGGGGGCTCGCACGAGCAGTACTTC; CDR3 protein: CASSSPTGGSHEQYF
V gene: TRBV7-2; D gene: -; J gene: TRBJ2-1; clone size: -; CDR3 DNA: TGTGCCTGCAGCTTAAGGGGGAGCTACAATGAGCAGTTCTTC; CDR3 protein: CACSLRGSYNEQFF
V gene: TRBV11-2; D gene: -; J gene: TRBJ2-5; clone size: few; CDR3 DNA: TGTGCCAGCAGCTTAGAGCTTTCCCCTCAAGAGACCCAGTACTTC; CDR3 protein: CASSLELSPQETQYF
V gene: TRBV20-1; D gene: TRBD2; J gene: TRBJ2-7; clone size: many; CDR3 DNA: TGCAGTGCTACCCGACTAGCGGGGGTCCACGAGCAGTACTTC; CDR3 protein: CSATRLAGVHEQYF
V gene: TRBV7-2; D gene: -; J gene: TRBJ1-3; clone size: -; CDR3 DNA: TGTGCCAGCAGCGCCATTAGCTCTGGAAACACCATATATTTT; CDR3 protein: CASSAISSGNTIYF
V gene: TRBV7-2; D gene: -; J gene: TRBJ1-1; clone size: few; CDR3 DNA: TGTGCCAGCAGCTTAGCGATGGGAGGGCCTGAAGCTTTCTTT; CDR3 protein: CASSLAMGGPEAFF
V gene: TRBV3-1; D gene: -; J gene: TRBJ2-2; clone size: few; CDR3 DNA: TGTGCCAGCAGCCAAGAAGGATGGGAGCTGTTTTTT; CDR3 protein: CASSQEGWELFF
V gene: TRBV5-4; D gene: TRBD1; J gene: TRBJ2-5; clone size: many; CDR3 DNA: TGTGCCAGCAGCTTGTCTTCGGCCAGGGGGTTAAAGGAGACCCAGTACTTC; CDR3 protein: CASSLSSARGLKETQYF
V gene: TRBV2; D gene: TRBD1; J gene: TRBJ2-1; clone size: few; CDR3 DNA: TGTGCCAGTACGGGACAGATCAATGAGCAGTTCTTC; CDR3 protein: CASTGQINEQFF
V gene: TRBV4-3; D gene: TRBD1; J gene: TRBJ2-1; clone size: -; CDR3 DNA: TGCGCCAGCAGCCCTCGGACAGGGGACTACAATGAGCAGTTCTTC; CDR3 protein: CASSPRTGDYNEQFF
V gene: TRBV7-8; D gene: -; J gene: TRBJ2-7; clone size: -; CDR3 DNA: TGTGCCAGCAGCTTAGGGCAGGCCCTAATCGACGAGCAGTACTTC; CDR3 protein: CASSLGQALIDEQYF
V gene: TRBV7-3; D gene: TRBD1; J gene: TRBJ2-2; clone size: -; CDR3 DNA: TGTGCCAGCAGCTTAAGAGGGGGCAAGGGGGCCACCGGGGAGCTGTTTTTT; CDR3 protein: CASSLRGGKGATGELFF
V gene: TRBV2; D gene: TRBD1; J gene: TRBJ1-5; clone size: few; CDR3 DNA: TGTGCCAGCACGTTCCAAAGGGGTTCGACAGGGCGAAGCAATCAGCCCCAGCATTTT; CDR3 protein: CASTFQRGSTGRSNQPQHF
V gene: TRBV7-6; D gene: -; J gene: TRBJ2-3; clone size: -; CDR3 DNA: TGTGCCAGCAGCTTTTTTGAAGCGAGGGATACGCAGTATTTT; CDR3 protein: CASSFFEARDTQYF
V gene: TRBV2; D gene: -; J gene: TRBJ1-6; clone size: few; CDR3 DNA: TGTGCCAGCAGTGCGTCGGACGGGCCCTCACCCCTCCACTTT; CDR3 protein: CASSASDGPSPLHF
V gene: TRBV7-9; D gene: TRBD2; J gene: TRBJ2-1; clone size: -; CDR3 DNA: TGTGCCAGCAGCCAAGGGACTAGCGGGGGTAGCTCCTACAATGAGCAGTTCTTC; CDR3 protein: CASSQGTSGGSSYNEQFF
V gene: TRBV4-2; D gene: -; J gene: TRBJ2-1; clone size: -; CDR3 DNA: TGTGCCAGCAGCCAAGAACGGGACTGGCAGTTCTTC; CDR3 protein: CASSQERDWQFF
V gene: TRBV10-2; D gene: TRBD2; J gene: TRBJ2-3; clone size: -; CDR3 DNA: TGCGCCAGCAGTGAGACTAGCGGGGGGAAAAATACGCAGTATTTT; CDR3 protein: CASSETSGGKNTQYF
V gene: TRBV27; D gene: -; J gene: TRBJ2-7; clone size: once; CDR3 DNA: TGTGCCAGCAGTTTGACGGGCCGCGGGGCATCCTACGAGCAGTACTTC; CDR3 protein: CASSLTGRGASYEQYF
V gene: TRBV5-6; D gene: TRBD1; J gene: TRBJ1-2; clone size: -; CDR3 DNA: TGTGCCAGCAGAAGGACAGGGAGAGGCTACACCTTC; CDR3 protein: CASRRTGRGYTF
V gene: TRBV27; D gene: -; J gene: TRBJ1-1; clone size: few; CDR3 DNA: TGTGCCAGCAGTTTCAATCTGAGGAACACTGAAGCTTTCTTT; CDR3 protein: CASSFNLRNTEAFF
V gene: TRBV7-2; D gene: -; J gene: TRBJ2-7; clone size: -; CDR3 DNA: TGTGCCAGCAGCTTAGTAACTAACTCCTACGAGCAGTACTTC; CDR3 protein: CASSLVTNSYEQYF
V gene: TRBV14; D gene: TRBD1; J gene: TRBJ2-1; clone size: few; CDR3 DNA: TGTGCCAGCGGGCCGCGGACAGGGTGGAATGAGCAGTTCTTC; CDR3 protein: CASGPRTGWNEQFF
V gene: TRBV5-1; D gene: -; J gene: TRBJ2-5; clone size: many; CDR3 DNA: TGTGCCAGCAGTTTTTCGGGTCCCCAAGAGACCCAGTACTTC; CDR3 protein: CASSFSGPQETQYF
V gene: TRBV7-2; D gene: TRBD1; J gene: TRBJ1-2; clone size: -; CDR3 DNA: TGTGCCAGCAGCTTAGGACAGGGAGAAGGTGGCTACACCTTC; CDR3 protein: CASSLGQGEGGYTF
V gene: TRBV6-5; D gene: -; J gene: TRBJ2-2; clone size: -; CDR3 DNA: TGTGCCAGCAGTTACCATGGGAACACCGGGGAGCTGTTTTTT; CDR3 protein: CASSYHGNTGELFF
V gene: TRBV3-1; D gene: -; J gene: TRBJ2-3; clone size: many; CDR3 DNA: TGTGCCAGCAGCGGACCGTCGACAGATACGCAGTATTTT; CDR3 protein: CASSGPSTDTQYF
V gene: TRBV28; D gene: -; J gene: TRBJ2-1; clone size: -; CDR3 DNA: TGTGCCAGCAGTTCCGAGTCGGGCGGGATTAATGAGCAGTTCTTC; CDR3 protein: CASSSESGGINEQFF
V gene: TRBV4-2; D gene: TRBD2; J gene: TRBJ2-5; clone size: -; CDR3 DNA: TGTGCCAGCAGCCAATGGCTAGCGGAGGGAAACCAAGAGACCCAGTACTTC; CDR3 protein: CASSQWLAEGNQETQYF
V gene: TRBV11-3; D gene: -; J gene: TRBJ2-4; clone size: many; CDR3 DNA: TGTGCCAGCAGCCTTACTCAGGGTTTTCGGGCCAAAAACATTCAGTACTTC; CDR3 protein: CASSLTQGFRAKNIQYF
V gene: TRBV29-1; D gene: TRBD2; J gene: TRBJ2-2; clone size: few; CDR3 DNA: TGCAGCGCCTCAACCGCCGGGGGGGGCACCGGGGAGCTGTTTTTT; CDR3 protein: CSASTAGGGTGELFF
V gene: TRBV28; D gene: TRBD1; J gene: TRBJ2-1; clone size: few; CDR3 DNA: TGTGCCAGCAGGCCCCCCGGGACAGGGGTGTTCAATGAGCAGTTCTTC; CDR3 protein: CASRPPGTGVFNEQFF
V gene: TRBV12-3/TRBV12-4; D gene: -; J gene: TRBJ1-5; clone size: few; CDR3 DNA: TGTGCCAGCAGTTCTCAGGGTTGGCAGCCCCAGCATTTT; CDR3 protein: CASSSQGWQPQHF
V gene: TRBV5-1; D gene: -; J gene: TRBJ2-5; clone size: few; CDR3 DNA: TGCGCCAGCAGCTTAGACAGACAAGAGGCCCAGTACTTC; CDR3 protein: CASSLDRQEAQYF
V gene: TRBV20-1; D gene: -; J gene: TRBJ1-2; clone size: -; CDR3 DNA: TGCAGTGCTAGGCCGACAGAGCACTATGGCTACACCTTC; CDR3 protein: CSARPTEHYGYTF
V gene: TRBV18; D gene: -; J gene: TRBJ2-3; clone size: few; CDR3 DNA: TGTGCCAGCTCACCGAGCGGACCTCCTTTGGATACGCAGTATTTT; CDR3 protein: CASSPSGPPLDTQYF
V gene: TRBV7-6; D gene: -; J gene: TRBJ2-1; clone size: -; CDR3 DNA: TGTGCCAGCAGCTTAGCCAGGGGGGAGGACAATGAGCAGTTCTTC; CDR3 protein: CASSLARGEDNEQFF
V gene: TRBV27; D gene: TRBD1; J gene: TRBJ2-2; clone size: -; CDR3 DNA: TGTGCCAGCAGTTCCAACAGGGGGCACGGGGAGCTGTTTTTT; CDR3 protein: CASSSNRGHGELFF